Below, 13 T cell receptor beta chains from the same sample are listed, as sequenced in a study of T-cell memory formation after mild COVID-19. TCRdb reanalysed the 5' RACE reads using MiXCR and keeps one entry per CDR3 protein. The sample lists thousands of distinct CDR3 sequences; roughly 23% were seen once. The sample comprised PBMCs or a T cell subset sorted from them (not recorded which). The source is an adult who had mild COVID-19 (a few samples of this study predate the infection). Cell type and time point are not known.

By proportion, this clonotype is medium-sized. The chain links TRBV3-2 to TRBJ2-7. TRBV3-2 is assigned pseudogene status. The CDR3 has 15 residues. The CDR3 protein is CASRADGSVTYEQYV. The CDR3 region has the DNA TGTGCCAGCAGGGCGGACGGAAGTGTTACCTACGAGCAGTACGTC.

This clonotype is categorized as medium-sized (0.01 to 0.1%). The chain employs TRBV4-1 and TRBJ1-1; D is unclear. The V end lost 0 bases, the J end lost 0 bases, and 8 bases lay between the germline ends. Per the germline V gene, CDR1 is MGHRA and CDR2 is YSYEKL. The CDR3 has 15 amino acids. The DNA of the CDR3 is TGCGCCAGCAGCCAAGATCGGACCGTGAACACTGAAGCTTTCTTT. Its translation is CASSQDRTVNTEAFF.

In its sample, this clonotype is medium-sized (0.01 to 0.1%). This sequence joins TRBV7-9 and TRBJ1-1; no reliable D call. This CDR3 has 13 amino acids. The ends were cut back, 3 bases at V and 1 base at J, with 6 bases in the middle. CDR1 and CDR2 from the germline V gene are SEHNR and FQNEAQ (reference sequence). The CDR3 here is CASSFDGNTEAFF. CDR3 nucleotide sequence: TGTGCCAGCAGCTTTGACGGGAACACTGAAGCTTTCTTT.

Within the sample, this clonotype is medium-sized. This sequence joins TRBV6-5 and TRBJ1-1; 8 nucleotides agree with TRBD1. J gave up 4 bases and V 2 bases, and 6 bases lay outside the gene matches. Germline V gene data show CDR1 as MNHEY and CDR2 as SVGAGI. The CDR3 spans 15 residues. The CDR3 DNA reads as TGTGCCAGCAGTTACCGCGGACAGGGCGGCACTGAAGCTTTCTTT. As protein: CASSYRGQGGTEAFF.

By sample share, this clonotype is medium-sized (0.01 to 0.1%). Here the CDR3 reads CASSYSGGFTDTQYF. In DNA form, the CDR3 reads TGTGCCAGCAGTTACTCTGGGGGGTTCACAGATACGCAGTATTTT. V is TRBV6-5 and J is TRBJ2-3, with D possibly matching TRBD2 (6 bases). V was pared by 0 bases and J by 2 bases, with 9 bases between. Per the germline V gene, CDR1 is MNHEY and CDR2 is SVGAGI. The CDR3 has 15 residues.

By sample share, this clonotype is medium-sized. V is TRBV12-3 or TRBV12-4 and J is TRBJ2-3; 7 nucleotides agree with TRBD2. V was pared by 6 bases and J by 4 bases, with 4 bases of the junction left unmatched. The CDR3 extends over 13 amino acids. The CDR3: CASRESGADTQYF. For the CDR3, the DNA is TGTGCCAGCAGGGAGAGCGGGGCAGATACGCAGTATTTT.

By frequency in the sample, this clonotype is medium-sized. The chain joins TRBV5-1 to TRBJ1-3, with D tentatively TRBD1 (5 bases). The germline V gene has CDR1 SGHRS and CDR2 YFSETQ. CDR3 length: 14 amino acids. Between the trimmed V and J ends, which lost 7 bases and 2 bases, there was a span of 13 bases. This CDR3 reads CASCPGTTGNTIYF. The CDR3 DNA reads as TGCGCCAGCTGTCCCGGGACTACTGGAAACACCATATATTTT.

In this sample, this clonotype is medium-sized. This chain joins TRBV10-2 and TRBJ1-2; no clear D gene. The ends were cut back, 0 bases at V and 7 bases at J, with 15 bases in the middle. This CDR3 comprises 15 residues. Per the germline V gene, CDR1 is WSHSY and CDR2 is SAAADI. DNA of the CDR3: TGCGCCAGCAGTGAGTCAGGGTTTCGGCAGCGTGGCTACACCTTC. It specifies CASSESGFRQRGYTF.

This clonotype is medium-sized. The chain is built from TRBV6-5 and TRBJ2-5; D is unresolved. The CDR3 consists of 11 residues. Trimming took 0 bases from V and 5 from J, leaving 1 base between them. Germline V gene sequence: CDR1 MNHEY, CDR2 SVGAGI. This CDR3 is CASSYSETQYF. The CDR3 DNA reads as TGTGCCAGCAGTTACTCGGAGACCCAGTACTTC.

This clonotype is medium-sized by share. The chain's CDR3 is CASSFTGHPFTQYF. CDR3 nucleotide sequence: TGCGCCAGCAGCTTCACGGGACACCCTTTCACGCAGTATTTT. The chain combines TRBV5-1 with TRBJ2-3, with D possibly TRBD1 on 6 matching bases. V was clipped by 2 bases and J by 9 bases, with 16 bases between them. This CDR3 contains 14 residues. Germline assignment: CDR1 SGHRS and CDR2 YFSETQ.

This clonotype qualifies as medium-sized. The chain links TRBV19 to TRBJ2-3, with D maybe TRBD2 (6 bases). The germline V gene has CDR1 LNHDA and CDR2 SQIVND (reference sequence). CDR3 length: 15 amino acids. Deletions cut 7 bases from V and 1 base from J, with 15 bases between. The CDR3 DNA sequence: TGTGCCAGTATGTCCGGGGGTGCGGGCACAGATACGCAGTATTTT. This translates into CASMSGGAGTDTQYF.

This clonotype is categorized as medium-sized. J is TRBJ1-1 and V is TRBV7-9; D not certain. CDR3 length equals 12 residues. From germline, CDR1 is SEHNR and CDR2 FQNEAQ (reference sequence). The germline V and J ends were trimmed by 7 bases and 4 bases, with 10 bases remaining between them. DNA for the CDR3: TGTGCCAGCACTTGGAGAGGCACTGAAGCTTTCTTT. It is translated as CASTWRGTEAFF.

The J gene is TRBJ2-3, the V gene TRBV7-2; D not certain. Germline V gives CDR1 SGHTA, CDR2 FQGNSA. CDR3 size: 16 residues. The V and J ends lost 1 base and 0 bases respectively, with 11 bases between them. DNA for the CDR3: TGTGCCAGCAGCTTAGTTCTACCAACTAGCACAGATACGCAGTATTTT. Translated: CASSLVLPTSTDTQYF.